The rows below give T cell receptor beta chains drawn from one sample of a study of OX40 agonist ivuxolimab in advanced cancers. Sequencing used immunoSEQ multiplex PCR; TCRdb keeps in-frame clones, though not all of them. The repertoire consists of around 41,000 clones, with 85% occurring once and the leading ten covering around 2.9%. Sequencing used CD4+ or CD8+ T cells sorted from blood, obtained in a trial of the OX40 agonist ivuxolimab. The receptor source for this set is an adult with an advanced solid tumor such as melanoma, head and neck, liver or kidney cancer. Both conserved end residues are part of each CDR3. A D gene is named only where the DNA matches it firmly. Where a row states a size, it is once, few, many or the class of an expanded clone; other rows omit it.

j_call d_call clone_size v_call cdr3_nt cdr3_aa
TRBJ2-1 - - TRBV2 TGTGCCAGCAGTGTAGGCGGCAATGAGCAGTTCTTC CASSVGGNEQFF
TRBJ2-1 TRBD2 - TRBV10-3 TGTGCCATCAATCCCCGGGAGGGGGGCAATGAGCAGTTCTTC CAINPREGGNEQFF
TRBJ2-5 - - TRBV7-2 TGTGCCAGCAGCCGATCACCGGGCTGGCCCCAGTACTTC CASSRSPGWPQYF
TRBJ2-5 - once TRBV6-4 TGTGCCAGCAGTTTTCTACAGGGAAGAGAGACCCAGTACTTC CASSFLQGRETQYF
TRBJ1-3 - - TRBV11-3 TGTGCCAGCAGCAACCGAGGGGGGAGTCCTGGAAACACCATATATTTT CASSNRGGSPGNTIYF
TRBJ2-1 TRBD2 - TRBV29-1 TGCAGCGTTGCTAGCGGGAGGGCCAGGGTGAGGAATGAGCAGTTCTTC CSVASGRARVRNEQFF
TRBJ2-5 - - TRBV11-2 TGTGCCAGCAGCTTATCGGGACTCCGGGGAGAGACCCAGTACTTC CASSLSGLRGETQYF
TRBJ2-3 TRBD2 few TRBV18 TGTGCCAGCTCACCACCCGGCGGGAGGGTAACAGATACGCAGTATTTT CASSPPGGRVTDTQYF
TRBJ2-7 TRBD2 - TRBV19 TGTGCCAGTAGTCCGATAGCGGGAGAGGTGTCCTACGAGCAGTACTTC CASSPIAGEVSYEQYF
TRBJ2-1 TRBD1 - TRBV29-1 TGCAGCGTTGATTTGGGACAGGGAAAAAATGAGCAGTTCTTC CSVDLGQGKNEQFF
TRBJ1-2 - - TRBV28 TGTGCCAGCAGGGGTACAGGGATACATCATGGCTACACCTTC CASRGTGIHHGYTF
TRBJ1-4 - - TRBV6-5 TGTGCCAGCAGTTTAACGGTTGCAACTAATGAAAAACTGTTTTTT CASSLTVATNEKLFF
TRBJ1-2 - - TRBV2 TGTGCCAGCAGTGGAGAATCCTATGGCTACACCTTC CASSGESYGYTF
TRBJ2-1 - - TRBV19 TGTGCCAGTAGTATAGAAAAGTACAATGAGCAGTTCTTC CASSIEKYNEQFF
TRBJ2-5 TRBD2 few TRBV29-1 TGCAGCGCTTCCGCGGGGGGGGTAGAGACCCAGTACTTC CSASAGGVETQYF
TRBJ2-7 TRBD2 - TRBV6-5 TGTGCCAGCAGTCAACCGGGACTAGCGGGGTACGAGCAGTACTTC CASSQPGLAGYEQYF
TRBJ1-3 TRBD1 - TRBV9 TGTGCCAGCAGCCTACTCCTACAGGGGCCCACCATATATTTT CASSLLLQGPTIYF
TRBJ2-2 TRBD2 once TRBV4-2 TGTGCCAGCAGCCAAGACTCGGGGGGGCTAGCCGTGAGCGGGGAGCTGTTTTTT CASSQDSGGLAVSGELFF
TRBJ2-3 TRBD2 - TRBV12-5 TGTGCTAGTGGTCCCGTAGCGGGGGTCGGCACAGATACGCAGTATTTT CASGPVAGVGTDTQYF
TRBJ2-5 - - TRBV2 TGTGCCAGCACCCCATTGATAGCGGATCAAGAGACCCAGTACTTC CASTPLIADQETQYF
TRBJ1-4 - - TRBV11-3 TGTGCCAGCAGCCGGACAGCCAAGGCAACTAATGAAAAACTGTTTTTT CASSRTAKATNEKLFF
TRBJ2-3 - once TRBV30 TGTGCCTGGAGTAGGGAGGACATTACAGATACGCAGTATTTT CAWSREDITDTQYF
TRBJ2-7 TRBD2 - TRBV27 TGTGCCAGCAGTTCGGTAGCGGGAGGAAGCTCCTACGAGCAGTACTTC CASSSVAGGSSYEQYF
TRBJ2-3 TRBD2 - TRBV28 TGTGCCAGCAGTACCCACGGGGGGAGGGCCACAGATACGCAGTATTTT CASSTHGGRATDTQYF
TRBJ2-5 - - TRBV5-4 TGTGCCAGCAGCCCTCTTCCAGACGTTATAGAGACCCAGTACTTC CASSPLPDVIETQYF
TRBJ1-4 - - TRBV2 TGTGCCAGTAGCCCCCCAGCGATCGAAAAACTGTTTTTT CASSPPAIEKLFF
TRBJ2-1 - - TRBV7-2 TGTGCCAGCAGCCCGGGACCAGACAATGAGCAGTTCTTC CASSPGPDNEQFF
TRBJ1-3 - - TRBV28 TGTGCCAGCATCTCCCCCCCGGAAGACTCTGGAAACACCATATATTTT CASISPPEDSGNTIYF
TRBJ2-7 - - TRBV18 TGTGCCAGCTCACCACAAGAGTACGAGCAGTACTTC CASSPQEYEQYF
TRBJ1-5 - - TRBV5-6 TGTGCCAGCAGCTTGTTAGGGGGCAATCAGCCCCAGCATTTT CASSLLGGNQPQHF
TRBJ1-1 - - TRBV11-3 TGTGCCAGCAGCTTATTGACTGAAGCTTTCTTT CASSLLTEAFF
TRBJ2-1 TRBD2 - TRBV11-3 TGTGCCAGCAGCTTAGCCAGCGGGAGCTGGATTTTTCAGTTCTTC CASSLASGSWIFQFF
TRBJ2-7 TRBD1 once TRBV6-5 TGTGCCAGCAGTACCCGGGACAGGGGTAGTAAGCAGTACTTC CASSTRDRGSKQYF
TRBJ1-2 TRBD1 - TRBV28 TGTGCCAGCAGCCGGACAGGGGCTTTGGGTGGCTACACCTTC CASSRTGALGGYTF
TRBJ2-7 - - TRBV9 TGTGCCAGCAGCGTAGGAGGTTTACATCACTACGAGCAGTACTTC CASSVGGLHHYEQYF
TRBJ1-5 - - TRBV27 TGTGCCAGCAGGACCGGGACGGTTAGCAATCAGCCCCAGCATTTT CASRTGTVSNQPQHF
TRBJ1-1 - - TRBV2 TGTGCCAGCAGTGAATATAGAGACACTGAAGCTTTCTTT CASSEYRDTEAFF
TRBJ2-7 TRBD2 - TRBV11-2 TGTGCCAGCAGCTCAAGACTAGCGGGAGAAGGGGAGCAGTACTTC CASSSRLAGEGEQYF
TRBJ1-1 - - TRBV11-2 TGTGCCAGCAGCTTTGGTTTTGGAGTTCGGTCAGAAGCTTTCTTT CASSFGFGVRSEAFF
TRBJ1-3 - - TRBV6-5 TGTGCCAGCACCAGGACAGCCTTCTCTGGAAACACCATATATTTT CASTRTAFSGNTIYF
TRBJ1-1 - once TRBV30 TGTGCCTGGAGCCACAAGGGGCTCTACACTGAAGCTTTCTTT CAWSHKGLYTEAFF
TRBJ1-5 - - TRBV28 TGTGCCAGCAGTTTAGGTTCTGTGGACAATCAGCCCCAGCATTTT CASSLGSVDNQPQHF
TRBJ2-7 - - TRBV6-1 TGTGCCAGCAGTATACAACCACGCGAGCAGTACTTC CASSIQPREQYF
TRBJ1-5 - - TRBV18 TGTGCCAGCTCACAAGGGGGGCAGAATCAGCCCCAGCATTTT CASSQGGQNQPQHF
TRBJ2-5 TRBD2 - TRBV28 TGTGCCAGCAGTTTTGTCGCGGGAGCGGAGTTTAAAGAGACCCAGTACTTC CASSFVAGAEFKETQYF
TRBJ2-7 TRBD1 - TRBV6-1 TGTGCCAGCAGTGGGGACAGACTCTACGAGCAGTACTTC CASSGDRLYEQYF
TRBJ2-7 TRBD2 - TRBV7-9 TGTGCCAGCAGCTTCCTAGCGGGAGGGTACGAGCAGTACTTC CASSFLAGGYEQYF
TRBJ1-2 TRBD1 - TRBV11-3 TGTGCCAGCAGCTTAGTCCAGGGGGAAGGCTACACCTTC CASSLVQGEGYTF
TRBJ1-6 - - TRBV7-8 TGTGCCAGCACCCGAGGAGACAGTTCCTCCTATAATTCACCCCTCCACTTT CASTRGDSSSYNSPLHF
TRBJ2-1 TRBD2 - TRBV4-1 TGCGCCAGCAGCCAAGATATCTTGGACGGGAGGACCCCCCACTACAATGAGCAGTTCTTC CASSQDILDGRTPHYNEQFF
TRBJ2-7 - - TRBV6-5 TGTGCCAGCAGTCGAACAGGGCATCCCTACGAGCAGTACTTC CASSRTGHPYEQYF
TRBJ2-7 TRBD1 - TRBV11-3 TGTGCCAGCAGCGGGACAGGGTACGAGCAGTACTTC CASSGTGYEQYF
TRBJ1-1 - few TRBV11-2 TGTGCCAGCAGCTTGGCTGGTCCAGCTTTCTTT CASSLAGPAFF